This is a list of T cell receptor beta chains from one sample in a study of T-cell reconstitution after alpha-beta-depleted transplantation in children. TCRdb called the PCR reads again in MiXCR, with one record for every CDR3 protein. This sample has 600,000 to 800,000 distinct CDR3 sequences, with around 13% found just once. The starting material was PBMCs, obtained before TCRalphabeta/CD19-depleted stem cell transplant. Source of these receptors: a girl aged 2-10 years with congenital amegakaryocytic thrombocytopenia, due to receive a stem cell transplant. Both conserved end residues are part of each CDR3. The D gene is left open where the match is weak. Clone size is stated in some rows and not others, as once, few, many or a class when expanded.

j_gene | d_gene | v_gene | abundance | CDR3nt | CDR3aa
TRBJ2-2 | TRBD1 | TRBV4-1 | many | TGCGCCAGCAGCCAAATAACAGGGGAAGTCGGGGAGCTGTTTTTT | CASSQITGEVGELFF
TRBJ1-6 | . | TRBV20-1 | many | TGCAGTGCCCAAGGACAGAGCAATTCACCCCTCCACTTT | CSAQGQSNSPLHF
TRBJ2-2 | TRBD1 | TRBV6-2/TRBV6-3 | few | TGTGCCAGCAGTTACATCCGGGACAGGGGGCACACCGGGGAGCTGTTTTTT | CASSYIRDRGHTGELFF
TRBJ2-3 | TRBD2 | TRBV20-1 | many | TGCAGTGCTGGAGGACTAGCGGGAAATTTTTACACAGATACGCAGTATTTT | CSAGGLAGNFYTDTQYF
TRBJ2-1 | . | TRBV3-1 | . | TGTGCCAGCAGCCAAGATCGGTGGCTGGGTTACAATGAGCAGTTCTTC | CASSQDRWLGYNEQFF
TRBJ2-1 | . | TRBV28 | . | TGTGTCACCTTAACGACTAGGAATGAGCAGTTCTTC | CVTLTTRNEQFF
TRBJ1-2 | . | TRBV29-1 | few | TGCAGCGTTGAGTACAGGGAAGACTATGGCTACACCTTC | CSVEYREDYGYTF
TRBJ2-7 | . | TRBV20-1 | many | TGCAGTGCTAGGCCTAGGGGCGAGCAGTACTTC | CSARPRGEQYF
TRBJ2-1 | TRBD2 | TRBV20-1 | few | TGCAGTGCTAGCTTCCCCCGGACTAGCGGCTCTAGCTCCTACAATGAGCAGTTCTTC | CSASFPRTSGSSSYNEQFF
TRBJ1-2 | . | TRBV29-1 | many | TGCAGCGTTGATGAGGGCTACACCTTC | CSVDEGYTF
TRBJ2-7 | TRBD1 | TRBV29-1 | many | TGCAGCGTGGGAGGACAGGGAAGGTTCTACGAGCAGTACTTC | CSVGGQGRFYEQYF
TRBJ2-3 | . | TRBV3-1 | . | TGTGCCAGCAGCCAATCGGCCGATACAGATACGCAGTATTTT | CASSQSADTDTQYF
TRBJ2-3 | . | TRBV9 | many | TGTGCCAGCAGCGAACCTGAGACCCCAGATACGCAGTATTTT | CASSEPETPDTQYF
TRBJ2-5 | TRBD2 | TRBV5-1 | many | TGCGCCAGCAGCTACGTTTTCACTAGCGGTGAAGAGACCCAGTACTTC | CASSYVFTSGEETQYF
TRBJ2-1 | TRBD2 | TRBV12-3/TRBV12-4 | many | TGTGCCAGCAGACTAGCGGGAGTCTACCATGAGCAGTTCTTC | CASRLAGVYHEQFF
TRBJ2-7 | TRBD1 | TRBV20-1 | few | TGCAGTGCTAGAATGGACAGGGGGCTTCCGGGAGAGCAGTACTTC | CSARMDRGLPGEQYF
TRBJ2-7 | . | TRBV20-1 | . | TGCAGTGCTCGACCGGCCGGCCCTCCGTCCGAGCAGTACTTC | CSARPAGPPSEQYF
TRBJ2-6 | . | TRBV5-1 | . | TGCGCCAGCAGCCAACGCGGGACACGCTACTCTGGGGCCAACGTCCTGACTTTC | CASSQRGTRYSGANVLTF
TRBJ2-3 | . | TRBV7-8 | few | TGTGCCAGCAGCGTGCAGGGGGGGGGGACAGATACGCAGTATTTT | CASSVQGGGTDTQYF
TRBJ2-2 | . | TRBV29-1 | . | TGCAGCGTTGTTCTTCCGGAACAGGCGAACACCGGGGAGCTGTTTTTT | CSVVLPEQANTGELFF
TRBJ2-7 | . | TRBV20-1 | few | TGCAGTGCTAGCCAACGTGCCTACGAGCAGTACTTC | CSASQRAYEQYF
TRBJ2-3 | TRBD2 | TRBV10-3 | . | TGTGCCATCAGTCCTAGCGGGAGTAGGACAGATACGCAGTATTTT | CAISPSGSRTDTQYF
TRBJ2-7 | TRBD2 | TRBV12-3/TRBV12-4 | few | TGTGCCAGCAGCCAGGGGACTAGCGGCGTCCACGAGCAGTACTTC | CASSQGTSGVHEQYF
TRBJ1-2 | . | TRBV6-1 | few | TGTGCCAGCAGTCCGCTCGCAGGGACCTATGGCTACACCTTC | CASSPLAGTYGYTF
TRBJ1-2 | . | TRBV5-1 | many | TGCGCCAGCTTGGGGATCCATGGCTACACCTTC | CASLGIHGYTF
TRBJ1-2 | TRBD1 | TRBV20-1 | many | TGCAGTGCTAACAGCCCCGGGACAGGCACAGCTGGCTACACCTTC | CSANSPGTGTAGYTF
TRBJ2-1 | TRBD1 | TRBV18 | . | TGTGCCAGCTCACCAAGAGGACAGGGTTCTCGCAATGAGCAGTTCTTC | CASSPRGQGSRNEQFF
TRBJ2-1 | . | TRBV11-2 | many | TGTGCCAGCAGCTTAGATCGCACCTCCTCCTCCTACAATGAGCAGTTCTTC | CASSLDRTSSSYNEQFF
TRBJ1-5 | . | TRBV20-1 | many | TGCAGTGCTAGAGATTCGGCAGATTATAGCAATCAGCCCCAGCATTTT | CSARDSADYSNQPQHF
TRBJ2-1 | TRBD2 | TRBV6-5 | . | TGTGCCAGCAGTTTTCAGCGGGAGACCAGGAATGAGCAGTTCTTC | CASSFQRETRNEQFF
TRBJ1-5 | . | TRBV28 | many | TGTGCCAGCAGTTCCCAATTGTTTGCTCCCCAGCATTTT | CASSSQLFAPQHF
TRBJ2-7 | TRBD1 | TRBV20-1 | many | TGCAGTGCTGCCTCGGGACAGCCTAACTCCTACGAGCAGTACTTC | CSAASGQPNSYEQYF
TRBJ2-1 | . | TRBV20-1 | . | TGCAGTGCTCCCCGCCGGGGGGCTCGGGATGAGCAGTTCTTC | CSAPRRGARDEQFF
TRBJ2-7 | TRBD1 | TRBV25-1 | . | TGTGCCAGCAGTTTGACAGGGGGCGCACCTAAACAGTACTTC | CASSLTGGAPKQYF
TRBJ2-1 | TRBD2 | TRBV7-2 | many | TGTGCCAGCAGCTTATTGGGGCTAGCGGGAGGGAATGAGCAGTTCTTC | CASSLLGLAGGNEQFF
TRBJ2-1 | . | TRBV20-1 | many | TGCAGTGCTAGCCCTGTTTTTTTGGTATCCTACAATGAGCAGTTCTTC | CSASPVFLVSYNEQFF
TRBJ2-5 | TRBD1 | TRBV7-9 | . | TGTGCCAGCAGCCTGACAGGGACCATCCAAGAGACCCAGTACTTC | CASSLTGTIQETQYF
TRBJ2-2 | TRBD2 | TRBV9 | many | TGTGCCAGCAGCTTGGCTAGCGGGAGTCCGACCGGGGAGCTGTTTTTT | CASSLASGSPTGELFF
TRBJ2-1 | . | TRBV20-1 | . | TGCAGTGCTAGAGGAAGTCGGCTAGACGATGAGCAGTTCTTC | CSARGSRLDDEQFF
TRBJ1-2 | . | TRBV18 | . | TGTGCCAGCTCACCCCCTGGAGTGGGGAACTATGGCTACACCTTC | CASSPPGVGNYGYTF
TRBJ1-2 | . | TRBV29-1 | . | TGCAGCGTTGAAGTCCTAGACGGCTACACCTTC | CSVEVLDGYTF
TRBJ2-7 | TRBD2 | TRBV11-2 | many | TGTGCCAGCAGCTTAGTAGGGACTAGCGGGAGTTGGGAGGCCTACGAGCAGTACTTC | CASSLVGTSGSWEAYEQYF